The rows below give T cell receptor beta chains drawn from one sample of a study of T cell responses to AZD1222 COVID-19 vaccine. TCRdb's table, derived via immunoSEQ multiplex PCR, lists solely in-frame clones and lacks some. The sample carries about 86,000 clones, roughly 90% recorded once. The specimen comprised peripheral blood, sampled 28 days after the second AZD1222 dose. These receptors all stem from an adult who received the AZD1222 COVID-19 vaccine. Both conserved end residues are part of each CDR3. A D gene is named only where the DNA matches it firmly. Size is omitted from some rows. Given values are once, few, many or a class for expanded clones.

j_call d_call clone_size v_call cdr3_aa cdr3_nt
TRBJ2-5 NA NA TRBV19 CASSIFPGGPTGSRETQYF TGTGCCAGTAGTATATTTCCCGGAGGGCCAACAGGGAGTAGAGAGACCCAGTACTTC
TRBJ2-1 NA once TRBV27 CASSLGASEQFF TGTGCCAGCAGTTTAGGGGCGAGTGAGCAGTTCTTC
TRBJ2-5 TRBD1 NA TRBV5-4 CASSSPDRETQYF TGTGCCAGCAGTTCCCCGGACAGGGAGACCCAGTACTTC
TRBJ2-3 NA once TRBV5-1 CASSTNGADTDTQYF TGCGCCAGCAGCACAAATGGGGCTGACACAGATACGCAGTATTTT
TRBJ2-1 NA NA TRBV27 CASSLSRSYNEQFF TGTGCCAGCAGTTTATCACGGTCCTACAATGAGCAGTTCTTC
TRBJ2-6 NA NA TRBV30 CAWRTAQGEGANVLTF TGTGCCTGGAGGACCGCGCAGGGCGAAGGGGCCAACGTCCTGACTTTC
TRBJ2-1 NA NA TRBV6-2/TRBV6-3 CASSPQDNEQFF TGTGCCAGCAGTCCACAGGACAATGAGCAGTTCTTC
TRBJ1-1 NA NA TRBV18 CASSPGINTEAFF TGTGCCAGCTCACCAGGGATCAACACTGAAGCTTTCTTT
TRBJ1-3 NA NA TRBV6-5 CASRPRTLSNTIYF TGTGCCAGCAGACCACGGACACTATCAAACACCATATATTTT
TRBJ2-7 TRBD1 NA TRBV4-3 CASSQDPQGYEQYF TGCGCCAGCAGCCAAGACCCACAGGGGTACGAGCAGTACTTC
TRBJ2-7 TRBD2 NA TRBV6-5 CASSFVLAGGPGEQYF TGTGCCAGCAGTTTCGTACTAGCGGGGGGGCCCGGGGAGCAGTACTTC
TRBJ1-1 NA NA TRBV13 CASSLGLGQWGREGTEAFF TGTGCCAGCAGCTTAGGCCTGGGACAATGGGGTCGCGAGGGCACTGAAGCTTTCTTT
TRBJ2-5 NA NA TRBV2 CASNLYDGRETQYF TGTGCCAGCAACCTATATGACGGGCGAGAGACCCAGTACTTC
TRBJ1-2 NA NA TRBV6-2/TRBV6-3 CASSYGTPWSYTF TGTGCCAGCAGTTATGGGACACCGTGGAGCTACACCTTC